This entry features one T cell receptor (beta chain) sequence. The antigen is undetermined. The data were obtained in a study of Graves' ophthalmopathy and Graves' hyperthyroidism. Points from the study as a whole: Predictions made by the model for ophthalmopathy progression reached roughly 71% sensitivity and roughly 75% specificity. Discriminating ophthalmopathy from stable hyperthyroidism, a 13-signature model attained a sensitivity of approximately 90% and a specificity of roughly 81%.

Amplifying from RNA transcripts, the study obtained TCR beta CDR3 regions. The workflow started with a first-round RT-PCR run with HTBI primers and then moved on to a second-round multiplex PCR. Each CDR3 protein gets one entry after TCRdb re-called the multiplex PCR reads with MiXCR. The table lists hundreds of thousands of distinct CDR3 sequences, about 22% of them singletons. CDR1 and CDR2 (germline): SGHNT, YENEEA. Trimming removed 3 bases from V and 5 bases from J; junction bases left unmatched: 12. The CDR3 spans 17 residues. This receptor was taken from a woman between 50 and 59 years old with Graves' ophthalmopathy. The rearrangement joins TRBV11-3 to TRBJ2-5; 10 bases are shared with TRBD2. Sequenced input: peripheral blood. The CDR3 protein is CASSLGILAGVFETQYF. DNA for the CDR3: TGTGCCAGCAGCTTGGGGATTCTAGCGGGAGTTTTCGAGACCCAGTACTTC.